This T cell receptor (beta chain) was sequenced in a study of cytomegalovirus exposure and HLA in healthy donors. Study-level results: A cluster of highly shared sequence variants was likely a sequencing artifact. In a later analysis, HLA-associated TCR beta chains were more clonally expanded than equally common others. Researchers counted over 150 TCR beta chains as cytomegalovirus-associated. The sole available immune exposure information was CMV serostatus.

Primers: 60 Vbeta forward and 13 Jbeta reverse. Assay used: immunoSEQ multiplex PCR; TCRdb lists only in-frame clones, some missing. This table holds fewer than 200,000 clones, roughly 80% found once. Comment on this clone: Its specificity is unknown.

The J segment lost 4 bases and the V segment lost 3 bases, leaving 12 bases of the junction unmatched. Per germline, CDR1 SGDLS and CDR2 YYNGEE. The CDR3 runs 19 residues. This TCR derives from a woman aged 30 to 39 in good health and CMV-seropositive. The sequenced material came from PBMCs. The V gene is TRBV9, the J gene TRBJ2-6; TRBD1 agrees at 11 bases. Written as DNA, the CDR3 is TGTGCCAGCAGCGCGGGACAGGGGGGAAGATCGTCCGGGGCCAACGTCCTGACTTTC. It yields the protein CASSAGQGGRSSGANVLTF.